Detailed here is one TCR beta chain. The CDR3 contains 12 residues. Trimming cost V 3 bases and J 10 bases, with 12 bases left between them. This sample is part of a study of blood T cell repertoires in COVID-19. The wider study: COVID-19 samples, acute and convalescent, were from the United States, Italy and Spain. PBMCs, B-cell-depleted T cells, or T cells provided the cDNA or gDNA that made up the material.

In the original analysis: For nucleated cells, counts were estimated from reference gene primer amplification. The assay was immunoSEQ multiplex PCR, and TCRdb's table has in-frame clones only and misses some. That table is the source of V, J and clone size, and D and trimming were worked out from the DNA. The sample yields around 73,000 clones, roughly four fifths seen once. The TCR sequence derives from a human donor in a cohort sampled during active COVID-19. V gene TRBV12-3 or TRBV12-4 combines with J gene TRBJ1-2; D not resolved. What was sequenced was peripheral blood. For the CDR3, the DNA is TGTGCCAGCAGTTTTCGGGGAACTGACTACACCTTC. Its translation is CASSFRGTDYTF.